At least ten counts were recorded for the clone carrying this TCR beta chain. The antigen remains unidentified. TCRdb recomputed calls from the 5' RACE reads with MiXCR, one row per CDR3 protein. Of about 82,000 distinct CDR3 sequences in the sample, approximately 2.8% were seen once. The sample is drawn from a study of neurological immune-mediated disorders. Findings of the study overall: The multiple sclerosis repertoire cluster had no clinical or MRI correlate.

V was trimmed by 6 bases and J by 4 bases, leaving 13 bases between them. The CDR3 length is 13 residues. Germline CDR1 and CDR2: SEHNR and FQNEAQ (reference sequence). This TCR was recovered from a woman between 25 and 40 years old with multiple sclerosis. The chain recombines TRBV7-9 with TRBJ2-7; D is unclear. Sequenced: PBMCs. The CDR3 bases are TGTGCCAGCAGTAGATTTTCGGATTACGAGCAGTACTTC. Its translation is CASSRFSDYEQYF. Complete variable domain (other parts from reference TRBV7-9 and TRBJ2-7): DTGVSQNPRHKITKRGQNVTFRCDPISEHNRLYWYRQTLGQGPEFLTYFQNEAQLEKSRLLSDRFSAERPKGSFSTLEIQRTEQGDSAMYLCASSRFSDYEQYFGPGTRLTVT.